The next 8 T cell receptor beta chains were all read from a single sample in a study of beta chain features in type 1 diabetes. Study results and caveats: Significant though moderate, a shortening of TCRB CDR3s appeared in all four CD4+ subsets of Type 1 diabetes patients.

All of the isolated RNA was reverse transcribed, so expressed TCRB transcripts were sequenced. The protocol was immunoSEQ multiplex PCR, while the TCRdb copy is restricted to in-frame clones and leaves out a portion. The data show about 160,000 clones, roughly 8% seen once. Their cognate antigens are unknown. Sample: central memory CD4+ T cells from blood. Source of these receptors: a woman under 30 with type 1 diabetes.

CDR3 sequence reads: CASSRQASMNTEAFF. The CDR3 nucleotides are TGTGCCAGCAGCCGGCAGGCTTCGATGAACACTGAAGCTTTCTTT. The rearrangement uses TRBV6-6 and TRBJ1-1; no firm D call. Germline V lookup: CDR1 MNHNY, CDR2 SVGAGI (reference sequence). With 6 bases removed from V and 0 bases from J, the gap between germline ends came to 14 bases. The CDR3 length is 15 residues.

This clone was seen a few times. The V call is TRBV7-9, the J call TRBJ2-5; TRBD2 agrees at 10 bases. The CDR3 runs to 17 residues. Germline CDR1 and CDR2: SEHNR and FQNEAQ (reference sequence). After removal of 1 base from V and 6 bases from J, the junction contained 11 bases not matched to a gene. Written as DNA, the CDR3 is TGTGCCAGCAGCTTAGGTGCTAGCGGGAGTACTTTTAAGACCCAGTACTTC. This codes for CASSLGASGSTFKTQYF.

This clone was detected only a few times. The chain uses TRBV19 and TRBJ1-5; a weak D match, TRBD1 (6 bases). The CDR3 runs to 14 residues. From germline, CDR1 is LNHDA and CDR2 SQIVND (reference sequence). V dropped 3 bases and J dropped 7 bases, with 13 bases sitting between them. The CDR3 sequence is CASSMRTVGQPQHF. CDR3 DNA: TGTGCCAGTAGTATGAGGACAGTGGGACAGCCCCAGCATTTT.

This clone was detected a few times. The V gene is TRBV4-3, the J gene TRBJ2-1, with TRBD2 matching 10 bases. Germline loops: CDR1 LGHNA, CDR2 YSLEER. After removal of 0 bases from V and 3 bases from J, the junction contained 11 bases not matched to a gene. The CDR3 sequence is 19 residues long. The CDR3 region is CASSQDYWRSSGGYNEQFF. Written as DNA, the CDR3 is TGCGCCAGCAGCCAAGATTATTGGCGGTCTAGCGGGGGCTACAATGAGCAGTTCTTC.

The genes are TRBV7-9 and TRBJ1-6; 7 bases fit TRBD1. CDR3 size: 16 residues. The germline V gene has CDR1 SEHNR and CDR2 FQNEAQ (reference sequence). Germline trimming cut 4 bases from V and 9 bases from J; bases unmatched to any gene: 12. CDR3 amino acids: CASSYWNRGISSPLHF. CDR3 in DNA: TGTGCCAGCAGCTACTGGAACAGGGGTATCAGTTCACCCCTCCACTTT.

This clone has just a few counts. The chain recombines TRBV6-6 with TRBJ1-3, with a possible D match to TRBD1 (6 bases). Germline CDR1 MNHNY, CDR2 SVGAGI (reference sequence). V was cut by 11 bases and J by 0 bases, with 14 bases left in between. The CDR3 is 14 amino acids. CDR3 nucleotide sequence: TGTGCCGGTCAGGGGACTAGCTCTGGAAACACCATATATTTT. Encoded protein: CAGQGTSSGNTIYF.

This clone was counted at least ten times. V gene TRBV25-1 combines with J gene TRBJ2-6; no clear D gene. In germline, CDR1 is MGHDK, CDR2 SYGVNS. V dropped 4 bases and J dropped 2 bases, with 9 bases sitting between them. This CDR3 comprises 15 residues. CDR3 bases: TGTGCCAGCAGTGCCCGGAGAACTGGGGCCAACGTCCTGACTTTC. Translated, it gives CASSARRTGANVLTF.

This clone was seen a few times. The gene calls are TRBV25-1 and TRBJ2-3; TRBD2 matches at 8 bases. The germline CDR1 and CDR2 sequences are MGHDK and SYGVNS. This CDR3 is built from 15 residues. V was pared by 5 bases and J by 1 base, with 5 bases of the junction left unmatched. The CDR3 spells CASSPREDGTDTQYF. The CDR3 nucleotides are TGTGCCAGCAGTCCGCGGGAGGACGGCACAGATACGCAGTATTTT.